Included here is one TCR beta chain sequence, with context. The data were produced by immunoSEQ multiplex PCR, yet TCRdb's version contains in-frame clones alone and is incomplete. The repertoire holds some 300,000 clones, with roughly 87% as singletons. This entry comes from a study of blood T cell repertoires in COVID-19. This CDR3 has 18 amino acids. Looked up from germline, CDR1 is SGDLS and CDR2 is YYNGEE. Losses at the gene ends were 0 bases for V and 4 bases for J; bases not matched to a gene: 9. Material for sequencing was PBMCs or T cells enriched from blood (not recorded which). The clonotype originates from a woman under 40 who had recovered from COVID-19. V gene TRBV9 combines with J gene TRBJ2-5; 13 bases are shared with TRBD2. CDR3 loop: CASSVEERGLAGLETQYF. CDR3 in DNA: TGTGCCAGCAGCGTAGAAGAGCGGGGACTAGCGGGACTAGAGACCCAGTACTTC.